The 3 T cell receptor beta chains below come from one sample, sequenced in a study of T cells in localized non-small cell lung cancer. The table came from immunoSEQ multiplex PCR; TCRdb's copy has only in-frame clones and leaves some out. The sample holds over 1,500 clones; 35% to 45% are singletons and the top ten take 7%. Sequencing was performed on lung tumor tissue, taken before any cancer treatment. Receptors originate from a female donor older than 55 with stage II squamous cell lung carcinoma.

By share, this clone ranks as medium-sized (0.01 to 0.1%). This chain connects TRBV11-3 to TRBJ1-6, with D uncertain. This CDR3 is built from 14 residues. Germline CDR1 and CDR2: SGHNT and YENEEA. V was cut by 6 bases and J by 9 bases, with 15 bases left in between. CDR3 sequence: CASRPDGWGSPLHF. The CDR3 DNA reads as TGTGCCAGCAGACCGGACGGGTGGGGTTCACCCCTCCACTTT.

The gene calls are TRBV19 and TRBJ1-6; 9 nucleotides match TRBD1. CDR1 and CDR2 (germline): LNHDA, SQIVND (reference sequence). J was trimmed by 6 bases and V by 5 bases; bases with no gene match: 8. The CDR3 consists of 16 residues. CDR3 protein: CASSPTQGAGNSPLHF. The CDR3 DNA follows: TGTGCCAGTAGTCCAACACAGGGGGCGGGTAATTCACCCCTCCACTTT.

By its share, this clone is medium-sized. The chain carries TRBV11-3 and TRBJ1-2; 7 bases are shared with TRBD1. Germline lookup yields CDR1 SGHNT and CDR2 YENEEA. CDR3 size: 17 residues. With 5 bases clipped from V and 8 bases from J, the junction kept 20 bases outside the gene matches. CDR3 in DNA: TGTGCCAGCAGCGTAACCGGGACAGCGGCTTTTTCGTGGGGCTACACCTTC. Translation gives CASSVTGTAAFSWGYTF.